The TCR beta chain under discussion was sequenced for a study of blood T cell repertoires in COVID-19 (dated by TCRdb to the early 2020s). As for the study more broadly: The collaborator samples originated in the United States, Italy and Spain and spanned the acute and convalescent phases of COVID-19. Where available, HLA class I and class II types were obtained from metadata supplied by the sample provider rather than from assay-based typing. A freely available public database, intended as a resource for researchers studying the immune response to SARS-CoV-2, is where the repertoires were released. Sample metadata almost always included a de-identified subject ID, COVID-19 status, age in years and sex. Subjects who had been exposed to COVID-19, were actively infected with it, or had recovered from it provided the deeply sampled blood TCRbeta repertoires that made up the dataset. The prospective study material was composed of cDNA or gDNA derived from T cells, B-cell-depleted T cells, or PBMCs. Samples came from the ongoing ImmuneRACE study (first 160 participants) plus 1,254 subjects from 6 global collaborators.

Turning to this clone: Its antigen remains undetermined. Base qualities are not at hand, and no much larger clone is one base apart.

TCRbeta CDR3 regions were amplified from genomic DNA using the immunoSEQ Assay, a bias-controlled multiplex PCR. Concerning the study's data processing: Nucleated cell counts per sample were estimated from amplification of reference gene primers within the assay. To quantify the absolute abundance of each unique TCRbeta CDR3 rearrangement, sequence reads were collapsed and filtered. For each sample, productive Simpson clonality was calculated as the square root of Simpson's diversity index over productive rearrangements. Not all clones reach the TCRdb copy of this immuneACCESS table, which keeps in-frame sequences only. Checked studies attribute under half of the gap to unresolved V genes and leave the rest unexplained. D and trimming come from the DNA, and the V and J calls and clone size come from that table. This sample holds about 300,000 clones; just under 90% were observed only once. The ten largest clones capture 1.5% to 2% of the sample.

One collaborating source in Seattle enrolled patients while the patients were actively infected and followed the patients over time throughout the course of disease. Each collaborating institution followed its own protocols to collect whole blood in K2EDTA tubes. For TCRbeta analysis, collaborator samples were shipped as frozen whole blood, as isolated PBMCs, or as DNA extracted from either sample type. The full study reports these points: Clinical and demographic metadata were provided uncurated, with the amount varying by source and participant.

Sequencing used peripheral blood. This TCR was sampled from a young woman with COVID-19, enrolled during active disease.

The CDR3: CASSRDTSYEQYF. The DNA sequence reads TGCGCCAGCAGCCGGGACACTTCCTACGAGCAGTACTTC. This chain is built from TRBV5-1 and TRBJ2-7; perhaps TRBD1 is the D gene, with 6 bases matching. Spanning cysteine to phenylalanine, the CDR3 consists of 13 amino acids. The DNA shown is the 39-base CDR3, in frame from base 1. Trimming at the junction amounts to 4 bases on V and 1 base on J, and the germline ends lie 9 bases apart. CDR1 and CDR2 are drawn from the germline V gene: SGHRS, YFSETQ.